Following are 9 T cell receptor beta chains from one sample sequenced in a study of T cell responses to AZD1222 COVID-19 vaccine. Here immunoSEQ multiplex PCR was the method, and the copy in TCRdb shows in-frame clones only, minus some. The sample has 100,000 to 150,000 clones, approximately 86% seen once. The sequenced sample was peripheral blood, obtained on day 0 of AZD1222 vaccination. The origin of the receptors is an adult in good health.

The chain links TRBV15 to TRBJ1-6, with 7 bases that match TRBD1. The CDR3 is 18 residues long. Germline V lookup: CDR1 LNHNV, CDR2 YYDKDF (reference sequence). Trimming took 0 bases from V and 7 from J; bases not matched to a gene: 12. CDR3 sequence: CATSREKWFEQGNSPLHF. CDR3 DNA sequence: TGTGCCACCAGCAGAGAAAAATGGTTTGAACAGGGGAATTCACCCCTCCACTTT.

The gene calls are TRBV3-1 (or the pseudogene TRBV3-2) and TRBJ1-1; a possible D gene is TRBD1 (6 bases). The CDR3 extends over 15 amino acids. Germline V gives CDR1 LGHDT, CDR2 YNNKEL (reference sequence). The V end lost 1 base, the J end lost 5 bases, and 14 bases lay between the germline ends. The CDR3 is CASSQAWTEGTEAFF. CDR3 nucleotide sequence: TGTGCCAGCAGCCAAGCTTGGACAGAGGGGACTGAAGCTTTCTTT.

The gene calls are TRBV4-2 and TRBJ2-5; 11 bases match TRBD1. Losses at the gene ends were 4 bases for V and 4 bases for J; bases not matched to a gene: 17. The CDR3 extends over 19 amino acids. CDR1 LGHNA and CDR2 YNFKEQ come from the germline V gene. The CDR3 sequence is CASSPPPIGQGAARETQYF. CDR3 DNA sequence: TGTGCCAGCAGCCCACCGCCGATAGGACAGGGGGCAGCAAGAGAGACCCAGTACTTC.

V and J are TRBV30 and TRBJ2-3; 9 positions match TRBD2. The J segment lost 7 bases and the V segment lost 2 bases, leaving 7 bases of the junction unmatched. Germline CDR1 reads GTSNPN; CDR2 reads SVGIG (reference sequence). The CDR3 runs to 14 residues. CDR3 region: CAWSLRRGGNTQYF. The CDR3 DNA sequence: TGTGCCTGGAGTCTTAGGCGGGGGGGAAATACGCAGTATTTT.

The gene calls are TRBV2 and TRBJ2-3, with no clear D. The CDR3 extends over 13 amino acids. Germline V lookup: CDR1 SNHLY, CDR2 FYNNEI. The ends were cut back, 3 bases at V and 2 bases at J, with 6 bases in the middle. The CDR3: CASSDGFTDTQYF. The CDR3 bases are TGTGCCAGCAGTGATGGCTTCACAGATACGCAGTATTTT.

V usage is TRBV9 and J usage is TRBJ2-1; 7 positions agree with TRBD1. The V and J ends lost 5 bases and 2 bases, in that order; junction bases with no gene match: 7. Germline V gene sequence: CDR1 SGDLS, CDR2 YYNGEE. The CDR3 sequence is 15 residues long. The DNA for the CDR3 is TGTGCCAGCAGAGCGACAGGGTCGCCCTACAATGAGCAGTTCTTC. Its protein product is CASRATGSPYNEQFF. Supplemented by reference TRBV9 and TRBJ2-1, the full variable domain reads DSGVTQTPKHLITATGQRVTLRCSPRSGDLSVYWYQQSLDQGLQFLIQYYNGEERAKGNILERFSAQQFPDLHSELNLSSLELGDSALYFCASRATGSPYNEQFFGPGTRLTVL.

The chain has TRBV15 and TRBJ2-7; D uncertain. The CDR3 has 13 amino acids. Germline V lookup: CDR1 LNHNV, CDR2 YYDKDF (reference sequence). The V gene lost 6 bases and the J gene lost 0 bases, with 9 bases spanning the gap. DNA of the CDR3: TGTGCCACCAGGGACGGAGCCTCCTACGAGCAGTACTTC. It is translated as CATRDGASYEQYF.

The chain recombines TRBV7-8 with TRBJ1-5, with TRBD1 as a possible D gene (5 bases). CDR1 SGHVS and CDR2 FQNEAQ come from the germline V gene. The CDR3 sequence is 15 residues long. V gave up 5 bases and J gave up 6 bases, with 17 bases separating them. CDR3 sequence reads: CASSVEAGAGQPQHF. In DNA form, the CDR3 reads TGTGCCAGCAGCGTAGAGGCTGGGGCGGGTCAGCCCCAGCATTTT.

This chain joins TRBV18 and TRBJ1-4; TRBD1 might be the D (6 bases). Trimming removed 3 bases from V and 7 bases from J, with 15 bases in between. The CDR3 covers 15 residues. Germline lookup yields CDR1 KGHSH and CDR2 LQKENI. CDR3: CASSPAGGEGEKLFF. The DNA for the CDR3 is TGTGCCAGCTCACCGGCCGGGGGCGAAGGTGAAAAACTGTTTTTT.